This T cell receptor (beta chain) appears in the sequencing data of a study of cytomegalovirus exposure and HLA in healthy donors. Turning to the study itself: In an early release, HLA-typed donors contributed tens of millions of unique TCR sequences.

Turning to this clone: The antigen is undetermined.

This PCR relied on a set of 60 Vbeta primers and 13 Jbeta primers. Profiled with immunoSEQ multiplex PCR; TCRdb holds only in-frame clones, not every one. The data contain some 160,000 clones, 70% to 85% of them singletons. Trimming took 2 bases from V and 4 from J; bases not matched to a gene: 4. From germline, CDR1 is MNHEY and CDR2 SVGAGI. CDR3 size: 15 residues. Study results and limitations: Some TCR beta chains (164 of them) were listed as cytomegalovirus-associated. A few V segments could not be told apart, such as TRBV6-2 and TRBV6-3, and were left out.

The chain uses TRBV6-5 and TRBJ2-2; TRBD2 aligns across 7 bases. The sequenced sample consisted of PBMCs. The sequence derives from a male donor in good health and CMV-seronegative. The CDR3 nucleotides are TGTGCCAGCAGTTACGGGAGGGAGGCCACCGGGGAGCTGTTTTTT. As protein: CASSYGREATGELFF.